This TCR beta chain originates from a study of blood T cell repertoires in COVID-19 (dated by TCRdb to the early 2020s). For context, the study as a whole: The collaborator samples originated in the United States, Italy and Spain and spanned the acute and convalescent phases of COVID-19. The prospective study material was composed of cDNA or gDNA derived from T cells, B-cell-depleted T cells, or PBMCs. Deeply sampled blood TCRbeta repertoires from subjects exposed to, actively infected with, or recovered from COVID-19 were included in the dataset. The repertoires were made available in a free public database intended to serve as a resource for research on the immune response to SARS-CoV-2. The samples were drawn from two sources: the first 160 participants of the ongoing ImmuneRACE study, and fewer than 1,500 subjects contributed by 6 global collaborators. Nearly every sample came with metadata listing a de-identified subject ID, COVID-19 status, age in years and sex. Where available, HLA class I and class II types were taken from metadata supplied by the sample provider and were not determined by assay-based typing. Results and caveats for the whole study, not just this receptor: The amount of clinical and demographic metadata varied by source and participant and was provided uncurated.

In Seattle, one collaborating source enrolled patients while the infection was active and tracked those patients longitudinally over the course of disease. The collaborating institutions used their own protocols to collect whole blood in K2EDTA tubes. Collaborator samples were shipped for TCRbeta analysis as frozen whole blood, isolated PBMCs, or DNA extracted from either sample type. TCRbeta CDR3 regions were amplified from genomic DNA using the immunoSEQ Assay, a bias-controlled multiplex PCR. The authors processed their data as follows. The number of nucleated cells in each sample was estimated from the amplification of reference gene primers within the assay. To quantify the absolute abundance of each unique TCRbeta CDR3 rearrangement, sequence reads were collapsed and filtered. For each sample, productive Simpson clonality was calculated by taking the square root of Simpson's diversity index across productive rearrangements. Drawn from immuneACCESS, this table holds only the in-frame rearrangements with V and J called that TCRdb kept. Clones are partly lost; checked studies trace under half to an unresolved V gene and leave the rest unexplained. V, J and clone size derive from that table, while D and trimming were established from the DNA sequence. Here the sample has roughly 350,000 clones; approximately 87% occur a single time. Roughly 10% of the sample comes from the top ten.

The junction shows trimming of 7 bases on V and 2 bases on J, and the gene matches do not reach 2 bases of it. From the cysteine through the phenylalanine, the CDR3 covers 14 amino acids. The DNA shown is the 42-base CDR3, in frame from base 1. CDR1 and CDR2 were assigned from the germline V gene as SGHTA and FQGNSA. This clone was seen once. It lacks a known antigen. No per-base quality is available; no much larger clone lies one base away. This receptor was taken from a woman between 25 and 40 years old with COVID-19, enrolled during active disease. The sequence is built from TRBV7-2 and TRBJ2-3; the central 11 bases match TRBD2. Sequences were obtained from peripheral blood. The bases read TGTGCCAGCAAGGGACTAGCGGCCACAGATACGCAGTATTTT. The translation is CASKGLAATDTQYF.